The 9 T cell receptor beta chains below all came from one sample that was sequenced in a study of beta chain features in type 1 diabetes. TCRB transcripts that were expressed got sequenced, as all of the isolated RNA had been reverse transcribed. The method was immunoSEQ multiplex PCR; TCRdb's version includes in-frame clones alone and lacks a portion of them. The sample records 860,000 or so clones, 17% being singletons. Sequenced material: naive CD4+ T cells from blood. Source of these receptors: a woman aged 18-30 years in good health.

This clone turned up a few times. This chain joins TRBV4-1 and TRBJ1-2; 8 bases fit TRBD1. V shed 2 bases and J 11 bases; nucleotides not matched to a gene: 7. Germline CDR1 reads MGHRA; CDR2 reads YSYEKL. This CDR3 has 13 residues. CDR3 sequence: CASSQYGQGSYTF. For the CDR3, the DNA is TGCGCCAGCAGCCAATACGGACAGGGTAGTTACACCTTC.

The V gene is TRBV6-1, the J gene TRBJ2-7; no definite D call. This CDR3 has 13 amino acids. Germline CDR1 is MNHNS and CDR2 is SASEGT. With 7 bases removed from V and 0 bases from J, the gap between germline ends came to 10 bases. DNA of the CDR3: TGTGCCAGCACTCGGTACGGCTCCTACGAGCAGTACTTC. Translated, it gives CASTRYGSYEQYF.

There are a few counts of this clone. The rearrangement uses TRBV27 and TRBJ2-2; D might be TRBD2 (6 bases). Deletions cut 3 bases from V and 4 bases from J, with 24 bases between. The CDR3 extends over 19 amino acids. The germline gives CDR1 MNHEY, CDR2 SMNVEV (reference sequence). The CDR3 DNA sequence: TGTGCCAGCAGTTTCGCCAAGGACGGAAAGGTGCGGGGCACCGGGGAGCTGTTTTTT. This encodes CASSFAKDGKVRGTGELFF.

This sequence joins TRBV11-2 and TRBJ2-1; no definite D call. The CDR3 length is 15 residues. V lost 0 bases and J lost 0, with 6 bases in between. CDR1 is SGHAT, CDR2 FQNNGV, per germline. Here the CDR3 reads CASSLDHNSYNEQFF. The CDR3, as DNA: TGTGCCAGCAGCTTAGATCACAACTCCTACAATGAGCAGTTCTTC.

This clone has a handful of counts. The chain combines TRBV18 with TRBJ1-2, with 9 positions matching TRBD1. Germline V CDR1 and CDR2: KGHSH, LQKENI. The J segment lost 7 bases and the V segment lost 3 bases, leaving 12 bases of the junction unmatched. There are 16 residues in the CDR3. The CDR3 loop is CASSPGQGMSAFGYTF. In DNA form, the CDR3 reads TGTGCCAGCTCACCTGGACAGGGGATGTCTGCTTTTGGCTACACCTTC.

In regard to this clone: Other DNA sequences from this sample encode an identical CDR3 as well. CDR3 DNA sequence: TGCGCCAGCAGTTCAGGGGGAGGTGAAACCCAGTACTTC. As protein: CASSSGGGETQYF. V usage is TRBV5-1 and J usage is TRBJ2-5; perhaps TRBD1 as D (7 bases). The germline V gene encodes CDR1 SGHRS and CDR2 YFSETQ. This CDR3 spans 13 amino acids. The ends were cut back, 5 bases at V and 8 bases at J, with 16 bases in the middle.

V and J are TRBV7-2 and TRBJ2-7; no clear D gene. CDR1 SGHTA and CDR2 FQGNSA come from the germline V gene. Trimming stripped 2 bases from V and 5 bases from J, with 10 bases between. The CDR3 is 13 amino acids. CDR3 nucleotide sequence: TGTGCCAGCAGCTTATCTGTGGGCAACGAGCAGTACTTC. It is translated as CASSLSVGNEQYF.

The gene calls are TRBV18 and TRBJ2-7; 11 positions match TRBD1. V dropped 2 bases and J dropped 4; count of bases not matched to a gene: 4. Germline CDR1 KGHSH, CDR2 LQKENI. This CDR3 has 15 amino acids. The CDR3, as DNA: TGTGCCAGCTCACCAGGGACAGGGGGATTTTACGAGCAGTACTTC. Amino acids: CASSPGTGGFYEQYF.

This clone was seen a few times. V usage is TRBV15 and J usage is TRBJ2-5; D perhaps matches TRBD2 (5 bases). This CDR3 is 14 amino acids long. V lost 4 bases and J 0 bases, leaving 9 bases between the germline ends. Per germline, CDR1 LNHNV and CDR2 YYDKDF (reference sequence). The CDR3 bases are TGTGCCACCAGCAAACACGGGAACCAAGAGACCCAGTACTTC. Its translation: CATSKHGNQETQYF.